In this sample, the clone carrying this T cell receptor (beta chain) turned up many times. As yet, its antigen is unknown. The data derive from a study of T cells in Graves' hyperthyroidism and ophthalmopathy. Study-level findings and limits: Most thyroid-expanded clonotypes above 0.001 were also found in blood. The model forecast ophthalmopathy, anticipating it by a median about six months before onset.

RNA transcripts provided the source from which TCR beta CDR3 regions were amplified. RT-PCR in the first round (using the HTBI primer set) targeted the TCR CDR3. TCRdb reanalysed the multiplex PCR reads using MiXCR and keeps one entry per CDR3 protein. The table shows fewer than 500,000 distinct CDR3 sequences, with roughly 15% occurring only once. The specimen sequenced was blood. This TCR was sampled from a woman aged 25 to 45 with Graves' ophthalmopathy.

Written as DNA, the CDR3 is TGTGCCAGCAGTTCCCCGTTTGGGACATCTAGCACAGATACGCAGTATTTT. Its translation is CASSSPFGTSSTDTQYF. The chain joins TRBV12-3 or TRBV12-4 to TRBJ2-3; D perhaps matches TRBD1 (6 bases). V lost 4 bases and J 0 bases, leaving 17 bases between the germline ends. The CDR3 has 17 residues.